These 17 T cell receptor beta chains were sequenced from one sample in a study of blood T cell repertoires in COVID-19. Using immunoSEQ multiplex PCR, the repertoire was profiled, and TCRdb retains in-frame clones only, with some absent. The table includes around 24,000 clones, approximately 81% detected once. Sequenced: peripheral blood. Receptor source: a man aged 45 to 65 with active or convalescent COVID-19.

The CDR3 sequence is CASSLGPSGANVLTF. In nucleotides, the CDR3 is TGTGCCAGCAGCTTAGGGCCTTCTGGGGCCAACGTCCTGACTTTC. V usage is TRBV7-2 and J usage is TRBJ2-6; no clear D gene. There are 15 residues in the CDR3. Germline V lookup: CDR1 SGHTA, CDR2 FQGNSA. V was pared by 1 base and J by 1 base, with 5 bases between.

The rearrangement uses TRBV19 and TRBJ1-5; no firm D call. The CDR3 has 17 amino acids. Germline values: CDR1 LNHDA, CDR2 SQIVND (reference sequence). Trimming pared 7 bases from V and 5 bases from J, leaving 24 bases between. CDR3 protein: CASNQLPIGLVDQPQHF. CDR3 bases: TGTGCCAGTAATCAGCTCCCTATAGGACTTGTTGATCAGCCCCAGCATTTT. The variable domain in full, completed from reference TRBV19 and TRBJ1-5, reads DGGITQSPKYLFRKEGQNVTLSCEQNLNHDAMYWYRQDPGQGLRLIYYSQIVNDFQKGDIAEGYSVSREKKESFPLTVTSAQKNPTAFYLCASNQLPIGLVDQPQHFGDGTRLSIL.

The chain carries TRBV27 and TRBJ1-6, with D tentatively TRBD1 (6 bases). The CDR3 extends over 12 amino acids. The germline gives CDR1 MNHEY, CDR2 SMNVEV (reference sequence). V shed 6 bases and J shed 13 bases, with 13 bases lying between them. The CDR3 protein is CASSVGGSPLHF. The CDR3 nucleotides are TGTGCCAGCAGCGTAGGGGGTTCTCCCCTCCACTTT.

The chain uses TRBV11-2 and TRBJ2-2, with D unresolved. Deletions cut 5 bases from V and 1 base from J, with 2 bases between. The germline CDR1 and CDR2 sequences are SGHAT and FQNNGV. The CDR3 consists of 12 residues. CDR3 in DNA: TGTGCCAGCAGCCTGAACACCGGGGAGCTGTTTTTT. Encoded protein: CASSLNTGELFF.

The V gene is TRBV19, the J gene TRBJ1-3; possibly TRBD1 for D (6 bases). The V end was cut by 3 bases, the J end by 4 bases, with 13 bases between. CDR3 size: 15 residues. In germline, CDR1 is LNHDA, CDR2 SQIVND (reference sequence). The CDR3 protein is CASSIGAGEGNTIYF. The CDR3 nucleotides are TGTGCCAGTAGTATTGGGGCAGGGGAAGGAAACACCATATATTTT.

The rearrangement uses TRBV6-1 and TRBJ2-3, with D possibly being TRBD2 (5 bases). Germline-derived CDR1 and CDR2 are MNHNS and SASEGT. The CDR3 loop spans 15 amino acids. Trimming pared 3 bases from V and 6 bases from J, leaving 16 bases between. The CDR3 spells CASSDPPEGSDTQYF. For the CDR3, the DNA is TGTGCCAGCAGTGACCCGCCCGAGGGTTCGGATACGCAGTATTTT.

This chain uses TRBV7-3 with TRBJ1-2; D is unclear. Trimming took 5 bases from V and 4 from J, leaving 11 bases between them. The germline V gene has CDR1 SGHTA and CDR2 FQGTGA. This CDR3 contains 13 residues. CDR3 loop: CASSPGLLYGYTF. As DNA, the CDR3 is TGTGCCAGCAGCCCCGGACTGCTCTATGGCTACACCTTC.

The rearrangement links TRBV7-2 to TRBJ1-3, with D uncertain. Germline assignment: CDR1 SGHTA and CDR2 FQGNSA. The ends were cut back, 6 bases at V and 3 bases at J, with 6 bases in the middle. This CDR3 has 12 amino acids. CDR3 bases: TGTGCCAGCAGTTCGGGTGGAAACACCATATATTTT. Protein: CASSSGGNTIYF.

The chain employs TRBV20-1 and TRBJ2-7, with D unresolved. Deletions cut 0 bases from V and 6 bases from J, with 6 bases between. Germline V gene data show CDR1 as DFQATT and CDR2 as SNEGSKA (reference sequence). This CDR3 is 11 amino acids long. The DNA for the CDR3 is TGCAGTGCTAGAGATCAGTTCGAGCAGTACTTC. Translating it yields CSARDQFEQYF.

CDR3 sequence reads: CASSFVGTSGMVEQYF. The CDR3 DNA reads TGTGCCAGCAGTTTCGTCGGGACTAGCGGGATGGTAGAGCAGTACTTC. The chain links TRBV27 to TRBJ2-7; 13 bases are shared with TRBD2. This CDR3 comprises 16 residues. Germline CDR1 and CDR2: MNHEY and SMNVEV (reference sequence). V was pared by 3 bases and J by 7 bases, with 9 bases of the junction left unmatched.

The DNA for the CDR3 is TGTGCCAGCAGGGAGACAGGTAACTACGAGCAGTACTTC. Amino acids: CASRETGNYEQYF. The chain employs TRBV2 and TRBJ2-7, with D perhaps TRBD1 (6 bases). This CDR3 has 13 amino acids. Trimming shortened V by 6 bases and J by 3 bases, and 12 bases separated the two germline ends. Germline loops: CDR1 SNHLY, CDR2 FYNNEI. Complete variable domain (other parts from reference TRBV2 and TRBJ2-7): EPEVTQTPSHQVTQMGQEVILRCVPISNHLYFYWYRQILGQKVEFLVSFYNNEISEKSEIFDDQFSVERPDGSNFTLKIRSTKLEDSAMYFCASRETGNYEQYFGPGTRLTVT.

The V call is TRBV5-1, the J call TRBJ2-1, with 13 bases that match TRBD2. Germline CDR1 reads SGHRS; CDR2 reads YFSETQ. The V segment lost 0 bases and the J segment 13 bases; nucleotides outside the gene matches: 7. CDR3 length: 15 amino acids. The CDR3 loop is CASSLGTSGGGVQFF. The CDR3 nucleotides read TGCGCCAGCAGCTTGGGGACTAGCGGGGGAGGTGTACAGTTCTTC.

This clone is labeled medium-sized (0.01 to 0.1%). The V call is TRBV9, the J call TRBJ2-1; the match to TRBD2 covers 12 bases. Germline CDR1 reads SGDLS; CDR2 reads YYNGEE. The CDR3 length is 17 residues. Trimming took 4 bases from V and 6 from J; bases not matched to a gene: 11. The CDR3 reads CASSLPTSGSPLNEQFF. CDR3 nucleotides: TGTGCCAGCAGCCTCCCGACTAGCGGGAGCCCCCTCAATGAGCAGTTCTTC.

CDR3 nucleotide sequence: TGTGCCAGCAGCCTCGGCCTAGCGGCCTCCTACGAGCAGTACTTC. Translating it yields CASSLGLAASYEQYF. V gene TRBV3-1 (or the pseudogene TRBV3-2) combines with J gene TRBJ2-7; 7 bases are shared with TRBD2. J lost 0 bases, V lost 4 bases, and 6 bases had no gene match. Germline V CDR1 and CDR2: LGHDT, YNNKEL (reference sequence). The CDR3 runs 15 residues.

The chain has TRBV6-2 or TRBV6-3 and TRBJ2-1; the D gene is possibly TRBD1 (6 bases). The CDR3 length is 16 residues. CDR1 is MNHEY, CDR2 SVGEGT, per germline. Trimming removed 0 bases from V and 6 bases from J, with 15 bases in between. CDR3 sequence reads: CASSYSIQGPANEQFF. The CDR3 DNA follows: TGTGCCAGCAGTTACTCGATACAGGGCCCCGCCAATGAGCAGTTCTTC.

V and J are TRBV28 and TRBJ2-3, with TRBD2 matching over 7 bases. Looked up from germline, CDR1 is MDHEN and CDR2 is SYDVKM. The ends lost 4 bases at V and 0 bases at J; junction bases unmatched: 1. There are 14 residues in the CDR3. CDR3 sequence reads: CASSSAGSTDTQYF. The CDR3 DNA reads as TGTGCCAGCAGTTCAGCGGGGAGCACAGATACGCAGTATTTT.

The DNA of the CDR3 is TGCAGCGTTGGAGCCAGGGCTGAAGCTTTCTTT. Translated: CSVGARAEAFF. V gene TRBV29-1 combines with J gene TRBJ1-1, with D perhaps matching TRBD1 (5 bases). V lost 4 bases, J lost 6 bases, and 9 bases lay in between. CDR1 and CDR2 from the germline V gene are SQVTM and ANQGSEA. This CDR3 comprises 11 residues.